Listed below are T cell receptor beta chains from one sample, sequenced in a study of identical twins. TCRdb passed the 5' RACE reads through MiXCR, listing each CDR3 protein once. Here the sample spans around 240,000 distinct CDR3 sequences, roughly a tenth being singletons. The material sequenced was memory T cells sorted from blood. Receptors were obtained from a man between 45 and 60 years old in good health. The CDR3 runs from the conserved cysteine through the conserved F or W. The D gene is left open where the match is weak. Clone size is shown for a subset of rows, as once, few, many or a class of expanded clone.

V gene	J gene	D gene	clone size	CDR3 DNA	CDR3 protein
TRBV3-1	TRBJ1-6	NA	NA	TGTGCCAGCAGCGCTCAGTGGGGAAATTCACCCCTCCACTTT	CASSAQWGNSPLHF
TRBV15	TRBJ2-3	NA	many	TGTGCCACCGCGATCTCAAACTCCGATACGCAGTATTTT	CATAISNSDTQYF
TRBV12-3/TRBV12-4	TRBJ2-1	TRBD1	many	TGTGCCAGCAGTTTACGGGACAGGGGGAGCAATGAGCAGTTCTTC	CASSLRDRGSNEQFF
TRBV14	TRBJ1-6	NA	NA	TGTGCCAGCAGCCAAGTTGGGGGCGCGGGGAATTCACCCCTCCACTTT	CASSQVGGAGNSPLHF
TRBV7-2	TRBJ2-3	NA	few	TGTGCCAGCAGCTTAGTCTCGCGCGGGGCAGATACGCAGTATTTT	CASSLVSRGADTQYF
TRBV7-2	TRBJ2-3	TRBD1	NA	TGTGCCAGCAGCTTAGGATTCAGGGGGAGAGATACGCAGTATTTT	CASSLGFRGRDTQYF
TRBV7-3	TRBJ2-3	NA	few	TGTGCCAGCAGCTTAGCGGGACGCACAGATACGCAGTATTTT	CASSLAGRTDTQYF
TRBV7-8	TRBJ2-2	NA	many	TGTGCCAGCAGCTTAGCGGCAGGGTCGTGGACCGGGGAGCTGTTTTTT	CASSLAAGSWTGELFF
TRBV12-5	TRBJ2-1	TRBD2	few	TGTGCTAGTGGCACGACTAGCGGGGGAGATGAGCAGTTCTTC	CASGTTSGGDEQFF
TRBV6-1	TRBJ1-3	NA	many	TGTGCCAGCAGGACTGCGGCAGTAAACACCATATATTTT	CASRTAAVNTIYF
TRBV20-1	TRBJ2-5	TRBD2	NA	TGCAGTGCTAGGGCTAGCGGGAGCTTGAAGCAGACCCAGTACTTC	CSARASGSLKQTQYF
TRBV7-9	TRBJ2-1	NA	many	TGTGCCAGCTCCGGGACCTACAATGAGCAGTTCTTC	CASSGTYNEQFF
TRBV19	TRBJ2-1	TRBD2	NA	TGTGCCAGTAGTATAAAGCCTAGCGGGGGGGGGTTCTCCTACAATGAGCAGTTCTTC	CASSIKPSGGGFSYNEQFF
TRBV12-3/TRBV12-4	TRBJ2-7	NA	NA	TGTGCCAGCAGTCAGGGAAGAGAGACTGGACGCTACGAGCAGTACTTC	CASSQGRETGRYEQYF
TRBV6-2/TRBV6-3	TRBJ2-1	TRBD1	NA	TGTGCCAGCAGTTACATAACGGGACAGGGCTCCTACAATGAGCAGTTCTTC	CASSYITGQGSYNEQFF
TRBV4-3	TRBJ1-1	NA	many	TGCGCCAGCAGCCAAGATTGGCAGACTGAAGCTTTCTTT	CASSQDWQTEAFF
TRBV7-3	TRBJ1-1	NA	many	TGTGCCAGCAGCTTAAAAACCAACACTGAAGCTTTCTTT	CASSLKTNTEAFF
TRBV11-2	TRBJ2-7	TRBD2	NA	TGTGCCAGCAGCTTAGTCCCCTCATCTAAGCGGGAGTACTACGAGCAGTACTTC	CASSLVPSSKREYYEQYF
TRBV20-1	TRBJ2-5	TRBD2	many	TGCAGTGCTAGTTATAGCGGGGACCAAGAGACCCAGTACTTC	CSASYSGDQETQYF
TRBV5-6	TRBJ1-4	NA	NA	TGTGCCAGCAGCCAAATGGGTAATGAAAAACTGTTTTTT	CASSQMGNEKLFF
TRBV7-2	TRBJ2-3	NA	NA	TGTGCCAGCAGCTATGACGGGCGCACGCAGTATTTT	CASSYDGRTQYF
TRBV3-1	TRBJ2-7	NA	few	TGTGCCAGGTCGACTTTGCCGCCCTACGAGCAGTACTTC	CARSTLPPYEQYF
TRBV5-1	TRBJ2-1	TRBD2	NA	TGCGCCAGCAGGGGGACTAGCGGGGTGAACAATGAGCAGTTCTTC	CASRGTSGVNNEQFF
TRBV11-2	TRBJ1-4	TRBD1	NA	TGTGCCAGCAGCTTATATGCGACAGGGGGCGGTCTGGGTGAAAAACTGTTTTTT	CASSLYATGGGLGEKLFF
TRBV28	TRBJ2-7	TRBD1	NA	TGTGCCACCCTTTCCCGGGACAGCTCCTACGAGCAGTACTTC	CATLSRDSSYEQYF
TRBV5-4	TRBJ1-2	NA	many	TGTGCCAGCAGCTTGATGGCCGGGACAAACTATGGCTACACCTTC	CASSLMAGTNYGYTF
TRBV3-1	TRBJ2-3	NA	many	TGTGCCAGCAGCCAAGTCAAGACAGGCGGCACAGATACGCAGTATTTT	CASSQVKTGGTDTQYF